Listed below are T cell receptor beta chains from one sample, sequenced in a study of cytomegalovirus exposure and HLA in healthy donors. The repertoire was sequenced with immunoSEQ multiplex PCR; TCRdb's copy has only in-frame clones and lacks some. The table lists about 53,000 clones. The sequenced sample was PBMCs. These receptors came from a man between 18 and 29 years old in good health and CMV-seropositive. Each CDR3 is given with its conserved first and last residue.

V: TRBV29-1
J: TRBJ2-7
CDR3: CSVEWVQGAHEQYF

V: TRBV27
J: TRBJ2-5
CDR3: CASRVKRFSFVKRETQYF

V: TRBV30
J: TRBJ2-7
CDR3: CAWSVLGQGSTEQYF

V: TRBV19
J: TRBJ2-6
CDR3: CASTPGYSGGANVLTF

V: TRBV9
J: TRBJ2-3
CDR3: CASSDRTTSTDTQYF

V: TRBV9
J: TRBJ2-7
CDR3: CASSEGVEAYEQYF

V: TRBV29-1
J: TRBJ1-4
CDR3: CSVAGTGGEGLFF

V: TRBV10-1
J: TRBJ2-3
CDR3: CASSAGGLATDTQYF

V: TRBV19
J: TRBJ2-1
CDR3: CASSIDQRENGEQFF

V: TRBV19
J: TRBJ1-2
CDR3: CASTPDRASFYGYTF

V: TRBV9
J: TRBJ2-1
CDR3: CASSVGLDSYNEQFF

V: TRBV14
J: TRBJ1-2
CDR3: CASSQVLQPDGYTF

V: TRBV19
J: TRBJ2-3
CDR3: CASSAGQGDTDTQYF

V: TRBV28
J: TRBJ1-1
CDR3: CASSLTPPGTGAFF

V: TRBV7-9
J: TRBJ2-6
CDR3: CASSPLGGPGANVLTF

V: TRBV6-1
J: TRBJ1-2
CDR3: CASRPPGHGYGYTF

V: TRBV28
J: TRBJ2-5
CDR3: CASSFTGTGPQETQYF

V: TRBV27
J: .
CDR3: CASSPRQMLYEQYF

V: TRBV11-2
J: TRBJ1-2
CDR3: CASSWEGGSNYGYTF

V: TRBV19
J: TRBJ2-5
CDR3: CASSIGARDQETQYF

V: TRBV10-3
J: TRBJ2-7
CDR3: CAISSGTSDTYEQYF

V: TRBV7-2
J: TRBJ1-5
CDR3: CASSAGTGGGQPQHF

V: TRBV9
J: TRBJ2-1
CDR3: CASSVRVQREGYNEQFF